This TCR beta chain was observed in a study of cytomegalovirus exposure and HLA in healthy donors. Whole-study findings and limits: Rare TCR sequences predominated, though certain public TCRs were found in many donors. In a later analysis, HLA-associated TCR beta chains were more clonally expanded than equally common others. Sequencing likely generated an artifact that appeared as a cluster of highly shared sequence variants.

Worth noting for this clone: Its antigen is not identified.

It was with 60 Vbeta and 13 Jbeta primers that the PCR ran. Method: immunoSEQ multiplex PCR; TCRdb's copy keeps in-frame clones and lacks some. This repertoire shows roughly 180,000 clones, 70% to 75% found once; its top ten account for around 3%. The specimen sequenced was PBMCs. The source is a male donor in good health and CMV-seronegative.

CDR3 in DNA: TGTGCCAGCAGCTTAGGGAGTACAGGGGTGGGGTCTGGGGCCAACGTCCTGACTTTC. Translated, it gives CASSLGSTGVGSGANVLTF. The chain couples TRBV7-9 to TRBJ2-6, with 7 bases aligning to TRBD1. The junction had 10 bases not matched to a gene; V was cut back by 1 base and J by 1 base. Germline CDR1 SEHNR, CDR2 FQNEAQ (reference sequence). This CDR3 comprises 19 residues.